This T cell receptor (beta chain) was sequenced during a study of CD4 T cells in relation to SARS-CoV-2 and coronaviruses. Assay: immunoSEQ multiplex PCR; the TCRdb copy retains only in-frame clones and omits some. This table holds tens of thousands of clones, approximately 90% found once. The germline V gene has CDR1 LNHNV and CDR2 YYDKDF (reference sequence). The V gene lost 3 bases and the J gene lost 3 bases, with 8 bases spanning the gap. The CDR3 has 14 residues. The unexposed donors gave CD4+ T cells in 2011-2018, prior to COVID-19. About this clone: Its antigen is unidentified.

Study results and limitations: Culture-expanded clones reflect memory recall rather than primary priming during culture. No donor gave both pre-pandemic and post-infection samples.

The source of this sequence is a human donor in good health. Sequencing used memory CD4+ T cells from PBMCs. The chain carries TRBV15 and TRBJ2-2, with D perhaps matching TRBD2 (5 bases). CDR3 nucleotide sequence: TGTGCCACCAGCAGGGACTTCGACACCGGGGAGCTGTTTTTT. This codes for CATSRDFDTGELFF.